Below, one TCR beta chain is given with its context. Each donor had ten milliliters of peripheral blood drawn. These data belong to a study of blood T cells in healthy people across ages. V shed 6 bases and J shed 4 bases, with 12 bases lying between them. The CDR3 loop spans 12 amino acids. Per germline, CDR1 DFQATT and CDR2 SNEGSKA (reference sequence). Primers used in a second PCR of roughly 7 to 12 cycles were a sample-barcoded 5' primer and a J-beta primer mix. The template-switch adaptor was a 5' adaptor with 12 random nucleotides. It tagged each cDNA molecule. TCRdb reanalysed the 5' RACE reads using MiXCR and keeps one entry per CDR3 protein. This sample has under 1,100,000 distinct CDR3 sequences, with 20% to 25% found just once. This same sample was also part of a study on T cells of mothers and their children.

The material sequenced was blood. The gene calls are TRBV20-1 and TRBJ2-5; possibly TRBD1 for D (6 bases). This receptor was taken from a girl aged 2-10 years in good health. Here the CDR3 DNA reads TGCAGTGCCCAGGGGCCCGGAGAGACCCAGTACTTC. Protein product: CSAQGPGETQYF.